Below are 25 T cell receptor beta chains sequenced from a single sample in a study of blood T cells in healthy people across ages. The second PCR ran about 6 to 12 cycles with a sample-barcoded 5' primer and J-beta primers. TCRdb analysed the 5' RACE reads with MiXCR anew, one entry per CDR3 protein. The sample records about 1.4 million distinct CDR3 sequences, roughly 60% being singletons. The sequenced material came from blood. Source of these receptors: a man younger than 35 in good health.

The V call is TRBV29-1, the J call TRBJ2-1; 7 bases agree with TRBD2. The CDR3 loop spans 15 amino acids. J was trimmed by 4 bases and V by 6 bases; bases with no gene match: 12. Germline assignment: CDR1 SQVTM and CDR2 ANQGSEA. The CDR3 here is CSVTGTKIDYNEQFF. The CDR3 DNA is TGCAGCGTCACCGGGACTAAGATAGATTACAATGAGCAGTTCTTC.

The chain joins TRBV25-1 to TRBJ2-1; 7 bases line up with TRBD2. Germline V gives CDR1 MGHDK, CDR2 SYGVNS. The CDR3 is 15 residues long. J lost 9 bases, V lost 4 bases, and 12 bases had no gene match. The CDR3 bases are TGTGCCAGCAGTGCCGTTGGGGGGGTTAAAGGTGAGCAGTTCTTC. Its protein is CASSAVGGVKGEQFF.

V is TRBV4-3 and J is TRBJ2-3; a weak D match, TRBD2 (6 bases). The CDR3 sequence is 14 residues long. Germline assignment: CDR1 LGHNA and CDR2 YSLEER. The V end was cut by 0 bases, the J end by 9 bases, with 13 bases between. In nucleotides, the CDR3 is TGCGCCAGCAGCCAAGAGTTTGGAGGAGGGACGCAGTATTTT. It yields the protein CASSQEFGGGTQYF.

This clonotype was counted between two and nine times. Here the CDR3 reads CASSYGSWGYTF. CDR3 in DNA: TGTGCCAGCAGTTACGGATCTTGGGGCTACACCTTC. The chain employs TRBV6-5 and TRBJ1-2, with D hard to call. Per the germline V gene, CDR1 is MNHEY and CDR2 is SVGAGI. The ends were cut back, 2 bases at V and 8 bases at J, with 9 bases in the middle. CDR3 length equals 12 residues.

J is TRBJ2-3 and V is TRBV6-6; possible D gene TRBD2, 7 bases. Germline V gene lookup returns CDR1 MNHNY and CDR2 SVGAGI (reference sequence). V was trimmed by 2 bases and J by 5 bases, leaving 11 bases between them. This CDR3 comprises 14 residues. CDR3 in amino acids: CASSYRGARDTQYF. The CDR3 region has the DNA TGTGCCAGCAGTTACCGGGGGGCTAGAGATACGCAGTATTTT.

This chain joins TRBV7-6 and TRBJ2-3; tentatively, D is TRBD1 (6 bases). There are 14 residues in the CDR3. V shed 4 bases and J shed 2 bases, with 10 bases lying between them. Germline-derived CDR1 and CDR2 are SGHVS and FNYEAQ. CDR3 in DNA: TGTGCCAGCAGCTCCGGACAGCACACAGATACGCAGTATTTT. It specifies CASSSGQHTDTQYF.

There are a few counts of this clonotype. The gene calls are TRBV12-3 or TRBV12-4 and TRBJ2-1; 11 bases are a match to TRBD2. This CDR3 is 17 amino acids long. Unmatched junction bases numbered 11, after V lost 0 bases and J lost 10 bases. Here the CDR3 reads CASSLALMRLAGHEQFF. Written as DNA, the CDR3 is TGTGCCAGCAGTTTAGCGCTAATGCGACTAGCGGGACACGAGCAGTTCTTC.

The genes are TRBV7-9 and TRBJ2-1; 11 nucleotides align to TRBD2. The CDR3 totals 15 residues. CDR1 is SEHNR and CDR2 is FQNEAQ in the germline V gene (reference sequence). Trimming took 5 bases from V and 13 from J; bases not matched to a gene: 13. CDR3 sequence (DNA): TGTGCCAGCAGCCCCGGGACTAGCGGCCAAGAGACCCAGTTCTTC. It specifies CASSPGTSGQETQFF.

This clonotype was counted a single time. The rearrangement links TRBV29-1 to TRBJ1-2; D call uncertain. The germline V and J ends were trimmed by 0 bases and 5 bases, with 16 bases remaining between them. Germline V CDR1 and CDR2: SQVTM, ANQGSEA. The CDR3 loop spans 15 amino acids. The CDR3 sequence is CSVEDESVEGYGYTF. As DNA, the CDR3 is TGCAGCGTTGAAGATGAGTCGGTGGAAGGATATGGCTACACCTTC. Drawing the rest from reference TRBV29-1 and TRBJ1-2, the complete variable domain is SAVISQKPSRDICQRGTSLTIQCQVDSQVTMMFWYRQQPGQSLTLIATANQGSEATYESGFVIDKFPISRPNLTFSTLTVSNMSPEDSSIYLCSVEDESVEGYGYTFGSGTRLTVV.

V is TRBV6-6 and J is TRBJ2-7, with D perhaps TRBD2 (6 bases). The germline gives CDR1 MNHNY, CDR2 SVGAGI (reference sequence). Trimming shortened V by 5 bases and J by 7 bases, and 18 bases separated the two germline ends. The CDR3 extends over 14 amino acids. CDR3 DNA: TGTGCCAGCAGTGTCCGACTAGATTTCGAGGAGCAGTACTTC. Translated: CASSVRLDFEEQYF.

This clonotype was recorded a few times. At one boundary the junction diverges from the germline segment, which might be a read error. The chain combines TRBV7-7 with TRBJ1-2; D not certain. CDR3 length equals 11 residues. The germline V gene encodes CDR1 SSHAT and CDR2 FNYEAQ (reference sequence). CDR3 nucleotides: TGTGCTAGCACCCGCGCAAATGGCTACACCTTC. Translating it yields CASTRANGYTF.

The chain employs TRBV6-2 or TRBV6-3 and TRBJ1-2, with D perhaps matching TRBD1 (5 bases). Germline V lookup: CDR1 MNHEY, CDR2 SVGEGT. The CDR3 is 14 residues long. The germline V and J ends were trimmed by 6 bases and 0 bases, with 11 bases remaining between them. Here the CDR3 reads CASRRDGANYGYTF. The CDR3 region has the DNA TGTGCCAGCAGACGGGACGGAGCTAACTATGGCTACACCTTC.

This chain links TRBV7-6 with TRBJ2-7; no clear D gene. The germline V gene encodes CDR1 SGHVS and CDR2 FNYEAQ. The V end was cut by 4 bases, the J end by 0 bases, with 16 bases between. The CDR3 runs to 16 residues. This CDR3 reads CASSSESSGGSYEQYF. The CDR3 coding sequence is TGTGCCAGCAGCTCGGAAAGTTCTGGCGGCTCCTACGAGCAGTACTTC.

This chain uses TRBV21-1 with TRBJ1-6; the D call TRBD1 from the table was never checked on the DNA. TRBV21-1 is labeled a pseudogene. The CDR3 sequence is 17 residues long. The CDR3 nucleotides read TGTGCCAGCAGCAAAAAAACGGACAGGGGGAAAAATTCACCCCTCCACTTT. This sequence encodes CASSKKTDRGKNSPLHF.

Only a few counts were recorded for this clonotype. V usage is TRBV4-3 and J usage is TRBJ2-1; D not certain. Per germline, CDR1 LGHNA and CDR2 YSLEER. The CDR3 contains 14 residues. V lost 7 bases and J 0 bases, leaving 10 bases between the germline ends. Written as DNA, the CDR3 is TGCGCCAGCAAAGGCGGCAACTCCTACAATGAGCAGTTCTTC. This gives the protein CASKGGNSYNEQFF.

This clonotype was picked up a small number of times. The J gene is TRBJ2-5, the V gene TRBV12-3 or TRBV12-4; unclear D gene. Trimming took off 6 bases at V and 1 base at J, with 12 bases between the two ends. The CDR3 loop spans 14 amino acids. CDR3 sequence: CASSPKTVQETQYF. CDR3 sequence (DNA): TGTGCCAGCAGCCCCAAGACTGTCCAAGAGACCCAGTACTTC.

This clonotype was counted between two and nine times. The V gene is TRBV6-2 or TRBV6-3, the J gene TRBJ2-3; the D gene could be TRBD1 or TRBD2 (5 bases each). CDR1 MNHEY and CDR2 SVGEGT come from the germline V gene. CDR3 length equals 16 residues. V lost 6 bases to trimming and J lost 2 bases, with 18 bases between them. CDR3 loop: CASRAAGRGATDTQYF. As DNA, the CDR3 is TGTGCCAGCAGGGCTGCTGGGAGAGGGGCCACAGATACGCAGTATTTT.

This rearrangement joins TRBV4-1 to TRBJ2-4, with D maybe TRBD1 (5 bases). Near its end, the DNA agrees better with TRBJ2-7, so the J call may be wrong. CDR3 length: 13 residues. Per the germline V gene, CDR1 is MGHRA and CDR2 is YSYEKL. CDR3 region: CASSQGRAFEQYF. The CDR3 nucleotides read TGCGCCAGCAGCCAAGGCAGGGCCTTCGAGCAGTACTTC.

The CDR3 DNA reads TGTGCCAGCAGCCAAGAACTCCAGAACTACAATGAGCAGTTCTTC. It codes for CASSQELQNYNEQFF. The chain carries TRBV4-2 and TRBJ2-1; D uncertain. The CDR3 has 15 residues. The V end lost 0 bases, the J end lost 3 bases, and 9 bases lay between the germline ends. Germline V CDR1 and CDR2: LGHNA, YNFKEQ.

This rearrangement joins TRBV28 to TRBJ1-1; TRBD1 is a possible D gene (5 bases). The CDR3 is made up of 13 amino acids. Germline V lookup: CDR1 MDHEN, CDR2 SYDVKM. V lost 11 bases and J lost 1, with 14 bases in between. CDR3 nucleotide sequence: TGTGCCGGGGCAGCTACAGGGAACACTGAAGCTTTCTTT. Its translation: CAGAATGNTEAFF.

This rearrangement joins TRBV29-1 to TRBJ1-4; 7 bases match TRBD1. The length of the CDR3 is 13 residues. CDR1 SQVTM and CDR2 ANQGSEA come from the germline V gene. The V and J ends lost 6 bases and 5 bases, in that order; junction bases with no gene match: 6. The CDR3 DNA sequence: TGCAGCGTGAAACAGGGGTCGAATGAAAAACTGTTTTTT. The encoded protein is CSVKQGSNEKLFF.

V and J are TRBV6-4 and TRBJ2-5; D not resolved. V was trimmed by 0 bases and J by 3 bases, leaving 20 bases between them. The germline V gene encodes CDR1 MRHNA and CDR2 SNTAGT. CDR3 size: 18 residues. The CDR3 protein is CASSDSIEGFGSEETQYF. CDR3 bases: TGTGCCAGCAGTGACTCGATAGAAGGGTTTGGGTCGGAAGAGACCCAGTACTTC.

CDR3: CASSPPHDRSSYNEQYF. In DNA, the CDR3 is TGTGCCAGCAGCCCCCCGCACGATAGAAGCTCCTACAATGAGCAGTACTTC. This chain joins TRBV28 and TRBJ2-1, with no clear D. The J call may be faulty, since TRBJ2-7 better matches the DNA end. Germline V gene lookup returns CDR1 MDHEN and CDR2 SYDVKM. The CDR3 extends over 17 amino acids.

V is TRBV7-9 and J is TRBJ2-7, with D hard to call. V dropped 6 bases and J dropped 4 bases, with 10 bases sitting between them. Germline assignment: CDR1 SEHNR and CDR2 FQNEAQ (reference sequence). This CDR3 contains 12 residues. CDR3 coding DNA: TGTGCCAGCAGGGTAGACTGGTACGAGCAGTACTTC. Protein product: CASRVDWYEQYF.

This clonotype occurred a few times. This chain links TRBV7-2 with TRBJ2-7; D gene uncertain. From germline, CDR1 is SGHTA and CDR2 FQGNSA. There are 15 residues in the CDR3. The germline V and J ends were trimmed by 4 bases and 1 base, with 14 bases remaining between them. The CDR3 sequence is CASSSPRERSYEQYF. The CDR3 DNA reads as TGTGCCAGCAGCTCCCCCCGCGAGCGTTCCTACGAGCAGTACTTC. Based on the CDR3 plus reference TRBV7-2 and TRBJ2-7, the full variable domain is GAGVSQSPSNKVTEKGKDVELRCDPISGHTALYWYRQSLGQGLEFLIYFQGNSAPDKSGLPSDRFSAERTGGSVSTLTIQRTQQEDSAVYLCASSSPRERSYEQYFGPGTRLTVT.